Below, 5 T cell receptor beta chains from the same sample are listed, as sequenced in a study of spatial heterogeneity in lung cancer. Each CDR3 protein is one row after TCRdb ran MiXCR on the 5' RACE reads. This sample has 51,000 or so distinct CDR3 sequences; less than 9.5% occur once, and the top ten carry approximately 40%. Described time point: blood at routine non-recurrence follow-up after resection. Sequencing covered unsorted whole RNA taken from tumor, nontumor lung or frozen PBMC. Here the sequenced sample was PBMCs, taken at follow-up. All receptors come from a female donor with early-stage non-small cell lung cancer.

This clonotype occurred many times. V usage is TRBV9 and J usage is TRBJ2-1; 7 bases map to TRBD2. Trimming cost V 0 bases and J 9 bases; bases outside gene matches: 9. The CDR3 is 15 residues long. Germline CDR1 is SGDLS and CDR2 is YYNGEE. Here the CDR3 DNA reads TGTGCCAGCAGCGTAGTTGCTTGGGACTACTCTGAGCAGTTCTTC. Its protein product is CASSVVAWDYSEQFF.

This clonotype was found many times. The gene calls are TRBV4-1 and TRBJ2-5, with unresolved D. The CDR3 is 14 amino acids. The V and J ends lost 1 base and 1 base respectively, with 7 bases between them. Per germline, CDR1 MGHRA and CDR2 YSYEKL. CDR3 sequence (DNA): TGCGCCAGCAGCCAAGTATCCCTCCAAGAGACCCAGTACTTC. Translating it yields CASSQVSLQETQYF.

V usage is TRBV6-5 and J usage is TRBJ1-6, with D unresolved. Trimming shortened V by 0 bases and J by 3 bases, and 18 bases separated the two germline ends. CDR1 MNHEY and CDR2 SVGAGI come from the germline V gene. The CDR3 is 19 residues long. The CDR3 DNA follows: TGTGCCAGCAGTTACTCGAATTGGGCAGTCTACTTCTATAATTCACCCCTCCACTTT. Encoded protein: CASSYSNWAVYFYNSPLHF.

In this sample, this clonotype turned up many times. In DNA form, the CDR3 reads TGTGCCAGCAGAGCACCGGGACAGGGTAATCAGCCCCAGCATTTT. It codes for CASRAPGQGNQPQHF. The chain employs TRBV28 and TRBJ1-5; 9 bases are shared with TRBD1. This CDR3 is built from 15 residues. V lost 6 bases, J lost 4 bases, and 7 bases stayed unmatched. The germline V gene has CDR1 MDHEN and CDR2 SYDVKM.

The chain employs TRBV20-1 and TRBJ2-5; tentative D call: TRBD2 (6 bases). The germline gives CDR1 DFQATT, CDR2 SNEGSKA (reference sequence). CDR3 length equals 16 residues. The ends were cut back, 3 bases at V and 2 bases at J, with 19 bases in the middle. The CDR3 loop reads CSASPARGTIQETQYF. DNA of the CDR3: TGCAGTGCTAGCCCGGCTCGCGGGACGATTCAAGAGACCCAGTACTTC.